The text below deals with one TCR beta chain. Its antigen is unknown. The record originates from a study of monozygotic twins with inflammatory bowel disease (dated by TCRdb to the late 2010s). Turning to the overall study: A total of 28 monozygotic twin pairs were included in the full study, comprising nine German pairs (four IBD-concordant, five IBD-discordant) and 19 IBD-discordant Danish pairs. Within discordant pairs, disease-associated traits were sought mainly by comparing IBD patients with their genetically identical healthy co-twins. Each individual had, on average, about 151 000 unique TCRalpha sequences and 181 000 unique TCRbeta sequences available for analysis. The study at large found these results: Because patients were on differing immunosuppressive treatments, the repertoires may have picked up extra background noise and inter-individual variability. TCRbeta repertoire diversity, by inverse Simpson index, was decreased in IBD patients compared with their healthy co-twins. Concordant and discordant twins showed no difference in repertoire similarity, possibly because of limited statistical power. The results gave no support for a single strong signal or clonotype linked to IBD. Fewer clonotypes were shared with other individuals by IBD patients than by healthy twins, most markedly in patients showing signs of disease activity. The analysis was unable to tell different T cell subtypes apart.

An approximately 2.5 ml peripheral blood sample was drawn into PAXgene tubes per donor and stored at -80°C. Total RNA was isolated from whole blood with the PAXgene blood miRNA kit on an automated QIAcube, without T cell sorting. Peripheral blood from monozygotic twin pairs concordant or discordant for inflammatory bowel disease was subjected to deep TCRalpha and TCRbeta repertoire profiling with unique molecular barcoding. Smoking habits were recorded for all twin pairs, and each individual was classified as a current, former or never smoker. To prepare the library, 5' RACE was applied. For each TCR library, 3,000 to 4,000 ng of total RNA was used. For each sample, cDNA was synthesized in eight separate reactions using SMARTScribe reverse transcriptase. Unique molecular identifiers containing a 6-nucleotide sample barcode were introduced through template switching during cDNA synthesis. TCRalpha and TCRbeta cDNA was amplified by two nested PCRs of around 16 and 10 cycles, with bead purification after each PCR. Before amplification, the cDNA was treated with uracil DNA-glycosylase and purified using the QIAquick PCR purification kit. The second PCR was the step at which Illumina TruSeq-compatible adapters and sample-specific barcodes were added. TapeStation and Qubit were used to check library quality and concentration, and approximately 5.4 ng of each library was pooled. The pooled libraries were sequenced with 2 x 100 bp reads and custom sequencing primers on an Illumina HiSeq2500 single-index Rapid Run. The original pipeline was this. UMI-based consensus assembly with MiGEC version 1.2.6 was used to correct PCR and sequencing errors. V(D)J alignment, clonotype assembly and CDR3 extraction were performed with MiXCR version 2.1.1. To normalise gene usage, clonotype sharing and MAIT/NKT TCR abundance, the top 1000, 10 000 and 20 000 clonotypes in each sample were analysed. After downsampling to 27 000 UMIs, diversity was calculated as the inverse Simpson index using the vegan R package. Paired Mann-Whitney U tests were applied to discordant twin pairs, and Benjamini-Hochberg correction was used for multiple testing. Reads reprocessed by TCRdb are summarized as one entry per CDR3 protein sequence, and DNA is absent. These V and J calls derive from TCRdb rather than the authors' analysis. The sample's clone listing holds some 150,000 distinct CDR3 sequences. The ten largest clones represent 2% to 3% of the sample.

CDR3 length: 16 amino acids, cysteine to phenylalanine. The entry carries no DNA sequence. The germline V gene encodes CDR1 SGHRS and CDR2 YFSETQ. The sequence was obtained from a human donor with ulcerative colitis or Crohn's disease, or a healthy co-twin of an affected twin (not recorded which). Sequences were obtained from blood. Here the chain combines TRBV5-1 and TRBJ1-1. The CDR3 amino acid sequence is: CASSSFGGELNTEAFF.